This T cell receptor beta chain was found in a study of spatial heterogeneity in lung cancer. The wider study: Detected sequences consistently included more beta-chain ones than alpha-chain ones. Study-wide points: One measure, the expanded intratumoral alpha and beta TCR count, tracked tumor mutation counts.

TCRdb re-derived calls from the 5' RACE reads in MiXCR, one entry per CDR3 protein. The sample lists about 5,300 distinct CDR3 sequences, 6.5% to 7.5% seen once, with around 45% in the top ten. Indicated time point: sample taken at primary tumor resection. The CDR3 has 14 residues. Trimming removed 6 bases from V and 0 bases from J; junction bases left unmatched: 4. Germline CDR1 is SQVTM and CDR2 is ANQGSEA. The sample holds a few counts of this clonotype. What it binds is unknown. The rearrangement uses TRBV29-1 and TRBJ2-3; 9 bases agree with TRBD1. The TCR sequence derives from a male donor with early-stage non-small cell lung cancer. The specimen was lung tumor tissue, collected at surgery. Here the CDR3 reads CSVRTGASTDTQYF. In DNA, the CDR3 is TGCAGCGTAAGGACAGGGGCTAGCACAGATACGCAGTATTTT.